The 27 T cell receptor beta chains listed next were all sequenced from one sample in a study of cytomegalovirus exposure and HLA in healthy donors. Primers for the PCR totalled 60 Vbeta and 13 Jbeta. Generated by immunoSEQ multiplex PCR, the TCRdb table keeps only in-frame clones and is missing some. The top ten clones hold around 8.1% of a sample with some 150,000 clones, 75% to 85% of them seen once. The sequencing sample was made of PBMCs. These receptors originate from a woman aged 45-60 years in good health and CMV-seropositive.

CDR3 amino acids: CASSESLAGRNYEQYF. As DNA, the CDR3 is TGCGCCAGCAGTGAGTCGTTAGCGGGGAGGAACTACGAGCAGTACTTC. The chain combines TRBV10-1 with TRBJ2-7; 8 nucleotides line up with TRBD2. Germline V lookup: CDR1 WNHNN, CDR2 SYGVQD (reference sequence). This CDR3 has 16 residues. V lost 0 bases to trimming and J lost 3 bases; unmatched junction nucleotides: 7.

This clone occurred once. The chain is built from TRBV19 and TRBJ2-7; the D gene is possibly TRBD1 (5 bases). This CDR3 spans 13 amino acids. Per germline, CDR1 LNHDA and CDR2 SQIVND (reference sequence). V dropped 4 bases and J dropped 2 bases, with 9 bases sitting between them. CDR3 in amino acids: CASSKGRTYEQYF. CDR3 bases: TGTGCCAGTAGTAAGGGGCGTACCTACGAGCAGTACTTC. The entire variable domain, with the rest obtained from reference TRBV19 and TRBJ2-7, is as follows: DGGITQSPKYLFRKEGQNVTLSCEQNLNHDAMYWYRQDPGQGLRLIYYSQIVNDFQKGDIAEGYSVSREKKESFPLTVTSAQKNPTAFYLCASSKGRTYEQYFGPGTRLTVT.

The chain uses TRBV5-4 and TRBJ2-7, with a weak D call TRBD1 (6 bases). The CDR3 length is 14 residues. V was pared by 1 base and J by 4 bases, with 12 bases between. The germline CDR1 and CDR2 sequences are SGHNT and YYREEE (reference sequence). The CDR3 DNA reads TGTGCCAGCAGCTTGCAACAGGGTGCATACGAGCAGTACTTC. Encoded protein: CASSLQQGAYEQYF. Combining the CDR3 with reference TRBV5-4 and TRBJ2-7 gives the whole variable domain ETGVTQSPTHLIKTRGQQVTLRCSSQSGHNTVSWYQQALGQGPQFIFQYYREEENGRGNFPPRFSGLQFPNYSSELNVNALELDDSALYLCASSLQQGAYEQYFGPGTRLTVT.

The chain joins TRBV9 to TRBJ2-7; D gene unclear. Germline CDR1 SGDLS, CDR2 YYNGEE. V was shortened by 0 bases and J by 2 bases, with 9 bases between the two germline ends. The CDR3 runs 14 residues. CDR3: CASSVGQSTYEQYF. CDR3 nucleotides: TGTGCCAGCAGCGTAGGTCAGTCGACCTACGAGCAGTACTTC. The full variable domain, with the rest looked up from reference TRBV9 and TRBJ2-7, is DSGVTQTPKHLITATGQRVTLRCSPRSGDLSVYWYQQSLDQGLQFLIQYYNGEERAKGNILERFSAQQFPDLHSELNLSSLELGDSALYFCASSVGQSTYEQYFGPGTRLTVT.

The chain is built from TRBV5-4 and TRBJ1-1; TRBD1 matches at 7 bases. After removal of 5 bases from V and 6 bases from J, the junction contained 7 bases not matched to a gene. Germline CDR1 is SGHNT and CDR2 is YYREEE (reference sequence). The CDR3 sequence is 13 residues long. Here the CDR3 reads CASRSTQGSEAFF. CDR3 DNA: TGTGCCAGCAGATCGACACAGGGGTCTGAAGCTTTCTTT.

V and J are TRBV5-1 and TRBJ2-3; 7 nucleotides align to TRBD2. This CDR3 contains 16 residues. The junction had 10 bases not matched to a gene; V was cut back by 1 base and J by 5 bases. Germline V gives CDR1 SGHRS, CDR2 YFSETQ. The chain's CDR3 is CASSLLGRERGDTQYF. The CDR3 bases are TGCGCCAGCAGCTTGTTGGGGCGGGAGAGGGGAGATACGCAGTATTTT.

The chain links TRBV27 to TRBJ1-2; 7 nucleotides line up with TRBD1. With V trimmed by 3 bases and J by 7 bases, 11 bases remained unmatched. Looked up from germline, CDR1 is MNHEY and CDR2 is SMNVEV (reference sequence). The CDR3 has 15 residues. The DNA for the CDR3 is TGTGCCAGCAGTTTTGATGTAACAGGGGTAGGTGGCTACACCTTC. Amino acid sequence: CASSFDVTGVGGYTF.

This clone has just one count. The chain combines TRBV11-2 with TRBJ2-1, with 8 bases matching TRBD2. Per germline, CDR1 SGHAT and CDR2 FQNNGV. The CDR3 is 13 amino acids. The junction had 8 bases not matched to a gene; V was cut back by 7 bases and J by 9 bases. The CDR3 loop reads CASIRLGGGEQFF. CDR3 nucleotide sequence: TGTGCCAGCATCCGGCTCGGGGGGGGTGAGCAGTTCTTC.

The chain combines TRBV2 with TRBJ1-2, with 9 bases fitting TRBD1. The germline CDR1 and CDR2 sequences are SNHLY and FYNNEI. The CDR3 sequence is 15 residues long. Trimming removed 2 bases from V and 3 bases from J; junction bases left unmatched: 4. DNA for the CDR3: TGTGCCAGCAGTGAATACAGGGGGCAAGACTATGGCTACACCTTC. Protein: CASSEYRGQDYGYTF.

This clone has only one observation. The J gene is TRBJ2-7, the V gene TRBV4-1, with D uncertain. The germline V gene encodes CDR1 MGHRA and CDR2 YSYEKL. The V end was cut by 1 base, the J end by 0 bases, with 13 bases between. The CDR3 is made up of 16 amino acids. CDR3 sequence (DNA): TGCGCCAGCAGCCAAGGACCCGGTAGGAGCTCCTACGAGCAGTACTTC. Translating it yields CASSQGPGRSSYEQYF.

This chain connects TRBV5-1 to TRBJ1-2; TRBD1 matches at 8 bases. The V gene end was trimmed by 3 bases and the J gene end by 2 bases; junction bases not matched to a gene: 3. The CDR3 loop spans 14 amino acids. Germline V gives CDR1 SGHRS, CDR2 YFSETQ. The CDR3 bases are TGCGCCAGCAGCTGGACAGGGCCGAACTATGGCTACACCTTC. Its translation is CASSWTGPNYGYTF.

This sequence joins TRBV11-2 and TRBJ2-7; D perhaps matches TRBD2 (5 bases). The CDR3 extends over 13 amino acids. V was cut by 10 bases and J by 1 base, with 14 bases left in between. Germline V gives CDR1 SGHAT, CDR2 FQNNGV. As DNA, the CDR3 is TGTGCCACGGGGAGCACTGGTTCCTACGAGCAGTACTTC. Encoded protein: CATGSTGSYEQYF.

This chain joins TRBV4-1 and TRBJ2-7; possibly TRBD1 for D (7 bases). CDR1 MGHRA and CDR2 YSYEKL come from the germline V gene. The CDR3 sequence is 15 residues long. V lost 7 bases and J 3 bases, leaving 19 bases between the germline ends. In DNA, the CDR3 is TGCGCCAGCACCGGACAGGTGGGAGGAGGCTACGAGCAGTACTTC. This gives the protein CASTGQVGGGYEQYF.

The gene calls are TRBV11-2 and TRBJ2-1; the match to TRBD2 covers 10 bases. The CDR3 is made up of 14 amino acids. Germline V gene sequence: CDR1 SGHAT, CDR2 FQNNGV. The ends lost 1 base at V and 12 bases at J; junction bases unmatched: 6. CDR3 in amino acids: CASSLGLAGAGQFF. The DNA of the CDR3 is TGTGCCAGCAGCTTAGGTCTAGCGGGGGCTGGGCAGTTCTTC.

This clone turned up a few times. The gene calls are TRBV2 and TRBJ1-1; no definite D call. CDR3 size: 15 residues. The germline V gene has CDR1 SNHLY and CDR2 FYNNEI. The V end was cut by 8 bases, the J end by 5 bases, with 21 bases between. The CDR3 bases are TGTGCCAGCTCGCCAGCTGCAGCGGGCAGAACTGAAGCTTTCTTT. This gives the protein CASSPAAAGRTEAFF.

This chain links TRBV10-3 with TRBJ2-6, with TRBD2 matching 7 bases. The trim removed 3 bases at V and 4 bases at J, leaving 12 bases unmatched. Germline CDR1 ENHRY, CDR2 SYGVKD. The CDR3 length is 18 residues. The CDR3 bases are TGTGCCATCAGTGACGGGGGGAACCCAGCTGAGGGGGCCAACGTCCTGACTTTC. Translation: CAISDGGNPAEGANVLTF.

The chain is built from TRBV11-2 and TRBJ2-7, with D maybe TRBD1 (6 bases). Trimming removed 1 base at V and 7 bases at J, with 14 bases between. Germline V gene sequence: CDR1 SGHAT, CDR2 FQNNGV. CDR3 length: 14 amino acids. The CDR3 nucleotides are TGTGCCAGCAGCTTAGCAGACAGGACGGAAGAGCAGTACTTC. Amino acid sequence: CASSLADRTEEQYF.

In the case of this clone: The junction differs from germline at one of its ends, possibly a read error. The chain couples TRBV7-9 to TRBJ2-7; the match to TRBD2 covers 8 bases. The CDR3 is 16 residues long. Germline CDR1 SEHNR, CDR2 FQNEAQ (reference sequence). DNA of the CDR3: TGTTCCAGCGGAGCCCCCAGCGGGAGTTTAGGTTACGAGCAGTACTTC. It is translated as CSSGAPSGSLGYEQYF.

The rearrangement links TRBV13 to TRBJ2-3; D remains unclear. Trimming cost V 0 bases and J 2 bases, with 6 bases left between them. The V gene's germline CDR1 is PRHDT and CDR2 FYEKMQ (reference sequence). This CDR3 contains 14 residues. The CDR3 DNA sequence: TGTGCCAGCAGCTTAGGGCTATCCACAGATACGCAGTATTTT. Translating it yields CASSLGLSTDTQYF.

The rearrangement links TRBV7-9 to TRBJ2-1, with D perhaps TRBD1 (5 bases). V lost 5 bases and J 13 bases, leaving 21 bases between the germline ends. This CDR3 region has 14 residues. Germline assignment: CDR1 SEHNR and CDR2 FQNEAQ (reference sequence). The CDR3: CASSTLPPGAYQFF. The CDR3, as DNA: TGTGCCAGCAGCACACTTCCTCCTGGGGCCTATCAGTTCTTC.

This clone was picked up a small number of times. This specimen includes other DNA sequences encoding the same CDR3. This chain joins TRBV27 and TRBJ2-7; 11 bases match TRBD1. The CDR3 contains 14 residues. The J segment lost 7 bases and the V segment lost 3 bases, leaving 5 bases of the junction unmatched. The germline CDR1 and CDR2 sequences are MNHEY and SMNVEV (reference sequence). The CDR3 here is CASSLGDRGSEQYF. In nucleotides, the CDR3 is TGTGCCAGCAGTTTGGGGGACAGGGGGTCGGAGCAGTACTTC.

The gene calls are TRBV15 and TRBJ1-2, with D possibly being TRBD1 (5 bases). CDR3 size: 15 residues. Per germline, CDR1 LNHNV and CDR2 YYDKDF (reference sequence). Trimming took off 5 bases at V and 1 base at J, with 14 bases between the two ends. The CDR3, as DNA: TGTGCCACCAGCTCGCCGGGGGGTAATAACTATGGCTACACCTTC. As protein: CATSSPGGNNYGYTF.

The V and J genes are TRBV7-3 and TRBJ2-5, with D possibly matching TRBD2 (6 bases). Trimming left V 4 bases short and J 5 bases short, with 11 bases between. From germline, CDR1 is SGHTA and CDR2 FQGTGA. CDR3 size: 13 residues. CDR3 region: CASSSGAGETQYF. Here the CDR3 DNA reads TGTGCCAGCAGCTCGGGAGCTGGGGAGACCCAGTACTTC.

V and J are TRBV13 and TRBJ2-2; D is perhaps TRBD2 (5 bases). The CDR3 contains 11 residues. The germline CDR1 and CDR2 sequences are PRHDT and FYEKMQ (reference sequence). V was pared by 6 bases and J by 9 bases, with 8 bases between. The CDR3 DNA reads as TGTGCCAGCAGTTGGAGGCGGGAGCTGTTTTTT. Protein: CASSWRRELFF.

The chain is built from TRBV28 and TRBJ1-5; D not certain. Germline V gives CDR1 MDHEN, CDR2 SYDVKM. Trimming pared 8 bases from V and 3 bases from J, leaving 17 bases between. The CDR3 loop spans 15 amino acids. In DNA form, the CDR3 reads TGTGCCAGCTCCATAAGGAGGGCCACCAATCAGCCCCAGCATTTT. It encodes CASSIRRATNQPQHF.

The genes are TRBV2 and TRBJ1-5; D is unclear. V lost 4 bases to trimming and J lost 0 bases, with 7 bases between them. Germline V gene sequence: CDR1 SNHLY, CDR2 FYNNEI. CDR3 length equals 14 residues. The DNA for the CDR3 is TGTGCCAGCAGTGCGGAGTATAGCAATCAGCCCCAGCATTTT. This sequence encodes CASSAEYSNQPQHF.

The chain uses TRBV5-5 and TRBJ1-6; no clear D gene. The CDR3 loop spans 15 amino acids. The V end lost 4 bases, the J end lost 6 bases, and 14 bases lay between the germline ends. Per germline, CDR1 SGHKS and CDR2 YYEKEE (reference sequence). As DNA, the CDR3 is TGTGCCAGCAGCCCCCGGAGGAGGCTTAATTCACCCCTCCACTTT. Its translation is CASSPRRRLNSPLHF.